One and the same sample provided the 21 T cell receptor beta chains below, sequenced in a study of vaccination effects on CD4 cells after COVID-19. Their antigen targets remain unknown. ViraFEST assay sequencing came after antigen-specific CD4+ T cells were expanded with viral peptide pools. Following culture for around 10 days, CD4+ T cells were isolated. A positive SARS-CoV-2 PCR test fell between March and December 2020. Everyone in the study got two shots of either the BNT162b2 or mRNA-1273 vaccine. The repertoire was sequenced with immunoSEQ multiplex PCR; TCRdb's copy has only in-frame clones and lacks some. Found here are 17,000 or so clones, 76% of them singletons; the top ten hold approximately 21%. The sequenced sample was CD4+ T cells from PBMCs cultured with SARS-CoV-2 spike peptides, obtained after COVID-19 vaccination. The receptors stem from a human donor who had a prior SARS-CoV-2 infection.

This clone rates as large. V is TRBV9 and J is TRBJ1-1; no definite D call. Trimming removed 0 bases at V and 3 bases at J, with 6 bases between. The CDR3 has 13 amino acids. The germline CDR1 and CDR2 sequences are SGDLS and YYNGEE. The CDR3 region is CASSVEIHTEAFF. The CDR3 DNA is TGTGCCAGCAGCGTAGAGATTCACACTGAAGCTTTCTTT.

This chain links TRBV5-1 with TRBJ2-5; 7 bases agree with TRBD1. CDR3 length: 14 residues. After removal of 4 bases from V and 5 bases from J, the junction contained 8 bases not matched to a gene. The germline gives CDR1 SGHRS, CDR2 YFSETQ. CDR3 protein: CASSLRGRGETQYF. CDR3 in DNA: TGCGCCAGCAGCCTGAGGGGGCGCGGGGAGACCCAGTACTTC.

The CDR3 nucleotides read TGTGCCAGTAGTATGTTGCTAGTCAATCAGCCCCAGCATTTT. Amino acids: CASSMLLVNQPQHF. The chain recombines TRBV19 with TRBJ1-5; D call uncertain. Trimming left V 3 bases short and J 3 bases short, with 9 bases between. Germline V gene data show CDR1 as LNHDA and CDR2 as SQIVND (reference sequence). CDR3 length: 14 residues.

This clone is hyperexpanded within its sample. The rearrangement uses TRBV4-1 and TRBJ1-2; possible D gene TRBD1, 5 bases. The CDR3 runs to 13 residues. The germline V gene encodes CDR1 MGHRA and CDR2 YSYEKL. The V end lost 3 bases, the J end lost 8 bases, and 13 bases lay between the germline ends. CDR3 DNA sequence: TGCGCCAGCAGCCAGCGAGGGGCCTTAGGCTACACCTTC. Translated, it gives CASSQRGALGYTF.

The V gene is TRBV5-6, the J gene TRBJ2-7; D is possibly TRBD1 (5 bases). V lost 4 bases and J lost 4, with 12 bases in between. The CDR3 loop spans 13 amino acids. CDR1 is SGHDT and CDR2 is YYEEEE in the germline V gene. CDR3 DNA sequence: TGTGCCAGCAGCCCCCCCCAGGGTTACGAGCAGTACTTC. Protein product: CASSPPQGYEQYF.

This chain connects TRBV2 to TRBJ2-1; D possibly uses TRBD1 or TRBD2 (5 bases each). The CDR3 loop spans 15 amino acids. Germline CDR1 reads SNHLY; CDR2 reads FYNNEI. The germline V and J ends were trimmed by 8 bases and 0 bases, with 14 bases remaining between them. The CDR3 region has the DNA TGTGCCAGCGCGGAGGACAATAGCTCCTACAATGAGCAGTTCTTC. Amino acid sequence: CASAEDNSSYNEQFF.

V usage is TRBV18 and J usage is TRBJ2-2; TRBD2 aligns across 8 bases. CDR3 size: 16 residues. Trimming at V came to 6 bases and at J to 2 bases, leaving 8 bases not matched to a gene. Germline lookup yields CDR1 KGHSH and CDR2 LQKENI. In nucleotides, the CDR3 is TGTGCCAGCTCGGAAAGTTTAGCGGGAAACACCGGGGAGCTGTTTTTT. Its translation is CASSESLAGNTGELFF.

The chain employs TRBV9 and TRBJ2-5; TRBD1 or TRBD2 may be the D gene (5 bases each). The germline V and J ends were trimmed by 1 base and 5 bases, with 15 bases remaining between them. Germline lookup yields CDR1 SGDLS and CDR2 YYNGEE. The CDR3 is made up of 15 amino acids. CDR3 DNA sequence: TGTGCCAGCAGCGTAACAGGAGGACCAGGGGAGACCCAGTACTTC. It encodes CASSVTGGPGETQYF.

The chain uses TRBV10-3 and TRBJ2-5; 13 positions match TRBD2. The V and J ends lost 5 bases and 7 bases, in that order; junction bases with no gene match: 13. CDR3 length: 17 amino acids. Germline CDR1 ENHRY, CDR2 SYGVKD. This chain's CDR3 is CAISSAGLAGAVGTQYF. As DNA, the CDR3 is TGTGCCATCAGTTCCGCCGGACTAGCGGGAGCGGTTGGGACCCAGTACTTC.

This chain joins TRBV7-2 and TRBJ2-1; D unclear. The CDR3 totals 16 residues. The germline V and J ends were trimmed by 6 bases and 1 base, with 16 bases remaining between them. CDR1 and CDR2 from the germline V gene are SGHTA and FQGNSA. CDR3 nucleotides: TGTGCCAGCAGTCGGGTCCTGGGTAGTTCCTACAATGAGCAGTTCTTC. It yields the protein CASSRVLGSSYNEQFF.

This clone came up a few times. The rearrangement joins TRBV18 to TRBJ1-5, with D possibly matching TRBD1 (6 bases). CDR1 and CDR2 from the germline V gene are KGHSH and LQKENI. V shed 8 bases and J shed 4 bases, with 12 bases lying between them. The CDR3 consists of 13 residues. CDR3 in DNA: TGTGCCAGCGCCATGGACAGAAATCAGCCCCAGCATTTT. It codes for CASAMDRNQPQHF.

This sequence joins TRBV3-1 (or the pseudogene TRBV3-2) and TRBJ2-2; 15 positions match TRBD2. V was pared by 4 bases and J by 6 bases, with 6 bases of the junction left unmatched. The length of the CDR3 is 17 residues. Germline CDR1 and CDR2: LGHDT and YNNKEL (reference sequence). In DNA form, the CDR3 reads TGTGCCAGCAGCCGGCCGAGGACTAGCGGGAGGGCCGGGGAGCTGTTTTTT. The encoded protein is CASSRPRTSGRAGELFF.

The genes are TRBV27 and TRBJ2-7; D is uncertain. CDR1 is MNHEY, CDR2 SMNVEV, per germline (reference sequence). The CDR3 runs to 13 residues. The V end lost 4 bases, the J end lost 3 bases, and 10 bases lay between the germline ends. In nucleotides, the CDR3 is TGTGCCAGCAGTTACATGAAGAACTACGAGCAGTACTTC. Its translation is CASSYMKNYEQYF.

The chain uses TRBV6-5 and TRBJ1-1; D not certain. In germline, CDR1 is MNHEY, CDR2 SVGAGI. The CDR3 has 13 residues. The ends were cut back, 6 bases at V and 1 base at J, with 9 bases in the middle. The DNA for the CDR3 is TGTGCCAGCAGAAGAGACGGGAACACTGAAGCTTTCTTT. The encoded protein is CASRRDGNTEAFF.

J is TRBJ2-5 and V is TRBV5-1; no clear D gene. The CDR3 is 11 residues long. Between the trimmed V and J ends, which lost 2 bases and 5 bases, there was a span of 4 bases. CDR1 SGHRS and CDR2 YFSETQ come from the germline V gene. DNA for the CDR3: TGCGCCAGCAGCTTCCTGGAGACCCAGTACTTC. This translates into CASSFLETQYF.

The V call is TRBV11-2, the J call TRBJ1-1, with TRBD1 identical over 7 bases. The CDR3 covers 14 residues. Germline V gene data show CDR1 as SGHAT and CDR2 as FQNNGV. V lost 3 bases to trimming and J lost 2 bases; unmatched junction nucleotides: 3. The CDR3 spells CASSFQGGNTEAFF. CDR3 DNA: TGTGCCAGCAGCTTTCAGGGGGGTAACACTGAAGCTTTCTTT.

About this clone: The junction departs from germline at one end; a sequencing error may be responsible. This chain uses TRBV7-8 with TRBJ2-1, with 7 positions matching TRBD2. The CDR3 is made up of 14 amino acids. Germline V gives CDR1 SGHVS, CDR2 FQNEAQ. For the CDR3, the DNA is TGTGCCAGCAGCCTAGCGGAGGCTAGGGATGAGCAGTTCTTC. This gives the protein CASSLAEARDEQFF. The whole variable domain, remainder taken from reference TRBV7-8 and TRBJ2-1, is GAGVSQSPRYKVAKRGQDVALRCDPISGHVSLFWYQQALGQGPEFLTYFQNEAQLDKSGLPSDRFFAERPEGSVSTLKIQRTQQEDSAVYLCASSLAEARDEQFFGPGTRLTVL.

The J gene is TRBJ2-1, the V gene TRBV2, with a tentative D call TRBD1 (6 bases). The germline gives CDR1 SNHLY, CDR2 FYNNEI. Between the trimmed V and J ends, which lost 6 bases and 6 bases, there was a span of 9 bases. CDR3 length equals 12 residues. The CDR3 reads CASRIRGNEQFF. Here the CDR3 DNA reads TGTGCCAGCAGGATCAGGGGCAATGAGCAGTTCTTC. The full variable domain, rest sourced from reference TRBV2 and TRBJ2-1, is EPEVTQTPSHQVTQMGQEVILRCVPISNHLYFYWYRQILGQKVEFLVSFYNNEISEKSEIFDDQFSVERPDGSNFTLKIRSTKLEDSAMYFCASRIRGNEQFFGPGTRLTVL.

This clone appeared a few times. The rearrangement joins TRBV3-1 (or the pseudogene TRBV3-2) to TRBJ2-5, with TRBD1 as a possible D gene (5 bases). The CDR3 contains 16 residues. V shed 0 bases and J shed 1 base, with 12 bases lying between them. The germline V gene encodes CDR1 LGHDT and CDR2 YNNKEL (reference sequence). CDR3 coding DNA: TGTGCCAGCAGCCAAGAGTTTGACAGACGCCAAGAGACCCAGTACTTC. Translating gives CASSQEFDRRQETQYF.

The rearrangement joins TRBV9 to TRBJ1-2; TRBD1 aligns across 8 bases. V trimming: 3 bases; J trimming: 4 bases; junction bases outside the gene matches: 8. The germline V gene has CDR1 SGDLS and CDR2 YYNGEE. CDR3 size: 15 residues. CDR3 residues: CASSAMQGAFYGYTF. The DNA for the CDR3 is TGTGCCAGCAGCGCAATGCAGGGGGCGTTCTATGGCTACACCTTC. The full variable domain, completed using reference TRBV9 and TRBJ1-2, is DSGVTQTPKHLITATGQRVTLRCSPRSGDLSVYWYQQSLDQGLQFLIQYYNGEERAKGNILERFSAQQFPDLHSELNLSSLELGDSALYFCASSAMQGAFYGYTFGSGTRLTVV.

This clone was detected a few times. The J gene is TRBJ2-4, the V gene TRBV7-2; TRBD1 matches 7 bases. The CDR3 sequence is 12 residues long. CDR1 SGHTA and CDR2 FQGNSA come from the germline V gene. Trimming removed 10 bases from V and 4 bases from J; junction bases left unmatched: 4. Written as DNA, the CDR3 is TGTGCCACTTCGACAGGGAAAAACATTCAGTACTTC. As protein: CATSTGKNIQYF.